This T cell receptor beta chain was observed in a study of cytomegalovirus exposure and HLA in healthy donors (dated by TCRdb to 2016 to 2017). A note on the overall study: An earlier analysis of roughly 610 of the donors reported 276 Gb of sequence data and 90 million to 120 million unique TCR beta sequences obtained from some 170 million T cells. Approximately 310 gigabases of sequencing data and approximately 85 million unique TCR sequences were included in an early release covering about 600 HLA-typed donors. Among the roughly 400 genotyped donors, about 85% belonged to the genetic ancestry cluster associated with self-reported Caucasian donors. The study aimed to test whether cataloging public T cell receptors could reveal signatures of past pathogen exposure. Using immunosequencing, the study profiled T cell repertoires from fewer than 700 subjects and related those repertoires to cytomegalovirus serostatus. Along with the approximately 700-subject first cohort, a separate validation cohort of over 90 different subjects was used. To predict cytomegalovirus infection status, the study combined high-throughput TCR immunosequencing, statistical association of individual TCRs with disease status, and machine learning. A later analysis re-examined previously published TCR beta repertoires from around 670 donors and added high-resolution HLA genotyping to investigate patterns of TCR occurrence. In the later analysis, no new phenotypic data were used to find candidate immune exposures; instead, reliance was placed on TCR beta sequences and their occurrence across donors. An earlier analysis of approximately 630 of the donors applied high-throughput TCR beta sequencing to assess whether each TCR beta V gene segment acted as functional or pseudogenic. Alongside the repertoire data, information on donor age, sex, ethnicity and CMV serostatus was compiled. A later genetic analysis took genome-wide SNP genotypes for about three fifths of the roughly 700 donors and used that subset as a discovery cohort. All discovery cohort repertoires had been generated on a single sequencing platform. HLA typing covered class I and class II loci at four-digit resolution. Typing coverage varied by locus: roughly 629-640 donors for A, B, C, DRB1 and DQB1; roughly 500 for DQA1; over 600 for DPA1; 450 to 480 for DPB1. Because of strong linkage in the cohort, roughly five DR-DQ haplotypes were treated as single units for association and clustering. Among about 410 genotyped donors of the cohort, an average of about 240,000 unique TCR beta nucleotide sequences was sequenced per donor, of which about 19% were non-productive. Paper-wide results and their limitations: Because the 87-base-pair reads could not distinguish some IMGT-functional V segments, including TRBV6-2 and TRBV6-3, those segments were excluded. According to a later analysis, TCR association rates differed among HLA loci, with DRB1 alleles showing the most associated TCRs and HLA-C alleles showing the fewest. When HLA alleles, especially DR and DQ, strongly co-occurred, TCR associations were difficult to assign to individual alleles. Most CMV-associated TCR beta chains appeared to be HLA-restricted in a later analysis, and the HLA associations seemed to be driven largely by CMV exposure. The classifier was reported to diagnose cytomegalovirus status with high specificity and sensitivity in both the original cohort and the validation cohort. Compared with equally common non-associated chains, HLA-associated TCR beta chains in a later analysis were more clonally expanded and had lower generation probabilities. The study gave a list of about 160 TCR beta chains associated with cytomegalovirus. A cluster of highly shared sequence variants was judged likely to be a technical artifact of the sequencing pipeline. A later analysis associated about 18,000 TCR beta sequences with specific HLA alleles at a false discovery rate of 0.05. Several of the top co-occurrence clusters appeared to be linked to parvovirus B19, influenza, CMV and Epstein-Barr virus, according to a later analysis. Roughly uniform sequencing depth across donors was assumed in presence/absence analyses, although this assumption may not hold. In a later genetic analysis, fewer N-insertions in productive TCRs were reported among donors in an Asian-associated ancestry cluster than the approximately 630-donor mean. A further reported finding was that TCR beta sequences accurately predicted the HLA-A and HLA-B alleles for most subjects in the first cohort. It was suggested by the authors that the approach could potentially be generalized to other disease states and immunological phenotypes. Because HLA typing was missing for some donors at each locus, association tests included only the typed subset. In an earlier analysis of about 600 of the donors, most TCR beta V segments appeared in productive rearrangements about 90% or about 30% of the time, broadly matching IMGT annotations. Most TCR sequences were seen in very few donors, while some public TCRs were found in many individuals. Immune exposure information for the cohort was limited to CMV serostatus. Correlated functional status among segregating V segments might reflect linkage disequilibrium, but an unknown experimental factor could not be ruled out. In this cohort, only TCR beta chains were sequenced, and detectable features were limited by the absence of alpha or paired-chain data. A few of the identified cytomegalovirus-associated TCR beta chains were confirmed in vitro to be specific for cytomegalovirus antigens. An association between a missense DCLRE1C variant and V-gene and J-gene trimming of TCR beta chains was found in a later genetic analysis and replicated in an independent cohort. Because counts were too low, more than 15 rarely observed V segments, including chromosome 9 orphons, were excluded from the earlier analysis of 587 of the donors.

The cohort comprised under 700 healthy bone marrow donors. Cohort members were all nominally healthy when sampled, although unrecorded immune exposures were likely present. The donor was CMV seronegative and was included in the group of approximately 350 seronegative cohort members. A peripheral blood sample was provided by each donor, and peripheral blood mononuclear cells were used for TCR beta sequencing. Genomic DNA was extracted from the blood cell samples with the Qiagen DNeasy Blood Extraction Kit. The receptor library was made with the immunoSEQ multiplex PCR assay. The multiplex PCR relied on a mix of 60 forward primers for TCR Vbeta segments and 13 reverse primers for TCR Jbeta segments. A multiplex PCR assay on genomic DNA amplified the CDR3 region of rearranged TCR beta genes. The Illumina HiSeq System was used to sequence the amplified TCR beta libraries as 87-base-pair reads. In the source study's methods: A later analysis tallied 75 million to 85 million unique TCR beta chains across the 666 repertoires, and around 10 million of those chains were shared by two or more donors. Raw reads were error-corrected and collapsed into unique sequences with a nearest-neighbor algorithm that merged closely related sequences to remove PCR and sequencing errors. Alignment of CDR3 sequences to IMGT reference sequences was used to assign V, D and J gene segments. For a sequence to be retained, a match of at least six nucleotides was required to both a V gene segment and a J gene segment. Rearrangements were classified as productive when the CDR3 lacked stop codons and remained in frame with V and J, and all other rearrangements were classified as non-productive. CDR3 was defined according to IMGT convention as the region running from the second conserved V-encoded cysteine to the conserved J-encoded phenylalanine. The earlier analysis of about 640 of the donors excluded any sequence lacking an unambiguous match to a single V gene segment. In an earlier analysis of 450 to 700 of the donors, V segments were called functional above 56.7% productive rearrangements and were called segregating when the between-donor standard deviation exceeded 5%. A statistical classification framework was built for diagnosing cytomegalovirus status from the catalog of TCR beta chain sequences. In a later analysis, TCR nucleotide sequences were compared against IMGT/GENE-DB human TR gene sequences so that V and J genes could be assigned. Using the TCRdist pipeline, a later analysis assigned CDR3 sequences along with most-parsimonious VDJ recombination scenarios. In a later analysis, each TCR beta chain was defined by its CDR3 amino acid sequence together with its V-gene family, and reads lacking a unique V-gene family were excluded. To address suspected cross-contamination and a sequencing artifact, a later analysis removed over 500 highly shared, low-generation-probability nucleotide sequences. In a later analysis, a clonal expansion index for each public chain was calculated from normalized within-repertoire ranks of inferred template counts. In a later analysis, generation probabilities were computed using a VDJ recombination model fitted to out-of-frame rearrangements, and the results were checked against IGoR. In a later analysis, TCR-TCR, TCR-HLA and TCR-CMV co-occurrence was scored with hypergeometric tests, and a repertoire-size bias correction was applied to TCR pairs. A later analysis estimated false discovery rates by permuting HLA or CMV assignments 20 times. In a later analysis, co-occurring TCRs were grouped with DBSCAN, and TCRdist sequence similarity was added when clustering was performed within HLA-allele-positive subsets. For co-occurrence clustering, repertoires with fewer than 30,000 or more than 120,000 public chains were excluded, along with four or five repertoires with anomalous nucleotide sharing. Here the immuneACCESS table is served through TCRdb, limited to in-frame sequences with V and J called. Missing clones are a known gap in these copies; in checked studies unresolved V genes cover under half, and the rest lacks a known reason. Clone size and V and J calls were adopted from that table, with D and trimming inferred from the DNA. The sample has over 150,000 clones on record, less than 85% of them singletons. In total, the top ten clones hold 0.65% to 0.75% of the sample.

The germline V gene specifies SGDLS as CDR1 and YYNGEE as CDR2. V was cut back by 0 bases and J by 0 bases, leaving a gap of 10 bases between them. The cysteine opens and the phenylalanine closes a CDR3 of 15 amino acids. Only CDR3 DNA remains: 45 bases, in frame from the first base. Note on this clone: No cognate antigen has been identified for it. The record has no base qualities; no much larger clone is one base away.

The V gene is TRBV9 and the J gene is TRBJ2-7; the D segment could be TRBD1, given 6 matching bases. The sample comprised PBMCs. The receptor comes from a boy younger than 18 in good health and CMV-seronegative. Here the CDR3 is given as CASSVAGTNSYEQYF. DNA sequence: TGTGCCAGCAGCGTAGCGGGGACAAACTCCTACGAGCAGTACTTC. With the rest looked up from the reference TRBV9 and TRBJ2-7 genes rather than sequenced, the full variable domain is DSGVTQTPKHLITATGQRVTLRCSPRSGDLSVYWYQQSLDQGLQFLIQYYNGEERAKGNILERFSAQQFPDLHSELNLSSLELGDSALYFCASSVAGTNSYEQYFGPGTRLTVT.